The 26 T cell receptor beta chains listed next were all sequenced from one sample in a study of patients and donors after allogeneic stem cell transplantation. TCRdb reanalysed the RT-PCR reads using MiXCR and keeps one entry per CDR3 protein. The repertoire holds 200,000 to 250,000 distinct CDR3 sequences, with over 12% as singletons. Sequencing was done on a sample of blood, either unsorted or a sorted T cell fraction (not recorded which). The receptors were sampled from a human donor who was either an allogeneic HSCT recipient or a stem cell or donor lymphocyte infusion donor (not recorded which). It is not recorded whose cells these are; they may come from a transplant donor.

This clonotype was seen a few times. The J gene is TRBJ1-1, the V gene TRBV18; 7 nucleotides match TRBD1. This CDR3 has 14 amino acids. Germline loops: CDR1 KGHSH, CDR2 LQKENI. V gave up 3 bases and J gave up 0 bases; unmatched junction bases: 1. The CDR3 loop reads CASSPQGVNTEAFF. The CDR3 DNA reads TGTGCCAGCTCACCCCAGGGGGTGAACACTGAAGCTTTCTTT.

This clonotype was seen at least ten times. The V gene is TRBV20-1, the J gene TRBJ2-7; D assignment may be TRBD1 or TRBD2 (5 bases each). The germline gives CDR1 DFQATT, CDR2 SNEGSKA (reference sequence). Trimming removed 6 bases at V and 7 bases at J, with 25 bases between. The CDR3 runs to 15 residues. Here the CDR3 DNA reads TGCAGTGCCCTAAAACCGGGACCCGATATGGGGGAGCAGTACTTC. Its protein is CSALKPGPDMGEQYF.

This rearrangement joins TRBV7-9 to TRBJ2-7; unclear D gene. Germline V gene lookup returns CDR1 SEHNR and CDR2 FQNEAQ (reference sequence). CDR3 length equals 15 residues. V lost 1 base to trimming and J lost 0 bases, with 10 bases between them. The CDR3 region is CASSLVGPNSYEQYF. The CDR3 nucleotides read TGTGCCAGCAGCTTAGTAGGACCAAACTCCTACGAGCAGTACTTC.

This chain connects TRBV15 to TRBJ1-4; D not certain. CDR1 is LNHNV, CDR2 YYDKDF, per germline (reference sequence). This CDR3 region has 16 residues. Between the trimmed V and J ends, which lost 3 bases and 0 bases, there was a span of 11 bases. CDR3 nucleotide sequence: TGTGCCACCAGCAGGACTCCGGGATCAACTAATGAAAAACTGTTTTTT. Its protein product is CATSRTPGSTNEKLFF.

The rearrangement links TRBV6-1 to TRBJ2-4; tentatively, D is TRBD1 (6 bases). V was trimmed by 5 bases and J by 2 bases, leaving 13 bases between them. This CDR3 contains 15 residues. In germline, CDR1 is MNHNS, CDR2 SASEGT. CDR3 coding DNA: TGTGCCAGCAGTATACAAAGGGGGTCCAAAAACATTCAGTACTTC. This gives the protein CASSIQRGSKNIQYF.

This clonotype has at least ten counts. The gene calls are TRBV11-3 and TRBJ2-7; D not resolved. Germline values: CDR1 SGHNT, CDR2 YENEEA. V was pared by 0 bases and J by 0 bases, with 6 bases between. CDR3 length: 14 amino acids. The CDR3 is CASSLDWNSYEQYF. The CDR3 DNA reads TGTGCCAGCAGCTTAGACTGGAACTCCTACGAGCAGTACTTC.

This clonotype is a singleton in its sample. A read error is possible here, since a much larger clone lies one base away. The CDR3 region is CARSLRQGSYEQYF. The CDR3 DNA reads TGTGCCAGAAGCTTAAGACAGGGTTCCTACGAGCAGTACTTC. V usage is TRBV7-2 and J usage is TRBJ2-7, with 7 bases fitting TRBD1. Germline-derived CDR1 and CDR2 are SGHTA and FQGNSA. This CDR3 has 14 residues.

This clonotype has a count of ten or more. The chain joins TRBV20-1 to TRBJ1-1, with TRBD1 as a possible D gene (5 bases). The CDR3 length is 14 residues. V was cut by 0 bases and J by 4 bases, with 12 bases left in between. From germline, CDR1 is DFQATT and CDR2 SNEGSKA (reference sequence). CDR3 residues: CSARDRAKSTEAFF. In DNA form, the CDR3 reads TGCAGTGCTAGAGACAGGGCAAAGAGCACTGAAGCTTTCTTT.

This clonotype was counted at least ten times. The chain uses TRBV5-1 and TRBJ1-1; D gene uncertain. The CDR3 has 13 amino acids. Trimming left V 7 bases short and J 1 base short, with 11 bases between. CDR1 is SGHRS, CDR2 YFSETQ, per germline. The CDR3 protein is CASYEAQNTEAFF. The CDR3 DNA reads TGCGCCAGCTACGAGGCGCAGAACACTGAAGCTTTCTTT.

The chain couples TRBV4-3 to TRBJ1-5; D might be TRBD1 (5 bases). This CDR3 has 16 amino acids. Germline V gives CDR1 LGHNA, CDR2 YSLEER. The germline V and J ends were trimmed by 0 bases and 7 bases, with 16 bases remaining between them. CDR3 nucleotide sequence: TGCGCCAGCAGCCAAGAATCTGAAGGGGTTGGACAGCCCCAGCATTTT. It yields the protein CASSQESEGVGQPQHF.

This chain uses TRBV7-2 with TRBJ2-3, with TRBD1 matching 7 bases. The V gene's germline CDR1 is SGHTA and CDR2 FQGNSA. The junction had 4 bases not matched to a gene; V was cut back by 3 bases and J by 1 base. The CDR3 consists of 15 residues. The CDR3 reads CASSFGTARTDTQYF. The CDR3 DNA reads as TGTGCCAGCAGCTTCGGGACAGCCCGCACAGATACGCAGTATTTT.

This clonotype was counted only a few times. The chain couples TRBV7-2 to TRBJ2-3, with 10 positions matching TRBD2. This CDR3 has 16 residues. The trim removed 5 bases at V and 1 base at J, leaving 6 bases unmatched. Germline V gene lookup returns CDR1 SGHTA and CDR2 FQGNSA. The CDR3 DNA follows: TGTGCCAGCAGCGCCACTAGCGGGGTGGGCACAGATACGCAGTATTTT. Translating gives CASSATSGVGTDTQYF.

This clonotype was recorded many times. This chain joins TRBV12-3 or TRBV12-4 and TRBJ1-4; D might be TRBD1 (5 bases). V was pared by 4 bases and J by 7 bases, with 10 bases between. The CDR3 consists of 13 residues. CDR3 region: CASSSREGEKLFF. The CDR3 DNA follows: TGTGCCAGCAGTTCCAGGGAGGGTGAAAAACTGTTTTTT.

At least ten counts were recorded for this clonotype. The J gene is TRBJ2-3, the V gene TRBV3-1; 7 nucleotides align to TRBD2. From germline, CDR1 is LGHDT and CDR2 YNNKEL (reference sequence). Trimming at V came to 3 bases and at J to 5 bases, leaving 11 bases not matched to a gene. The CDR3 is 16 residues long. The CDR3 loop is CASSQDQRGLGDTQYF. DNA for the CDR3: TGTGCCAGCAGCCAGGACCAGCGGGGTCTTGGAGATACGCAGTATTTT.

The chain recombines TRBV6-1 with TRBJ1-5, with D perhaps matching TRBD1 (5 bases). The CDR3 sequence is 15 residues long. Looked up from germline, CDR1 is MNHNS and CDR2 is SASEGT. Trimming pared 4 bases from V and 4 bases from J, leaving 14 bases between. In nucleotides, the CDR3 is TGTGCCAGCAGTGGAGCAGGGTTGAGTAATCAGCCCCAGCATTTT. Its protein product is CASSGAGLSNQPQHF.

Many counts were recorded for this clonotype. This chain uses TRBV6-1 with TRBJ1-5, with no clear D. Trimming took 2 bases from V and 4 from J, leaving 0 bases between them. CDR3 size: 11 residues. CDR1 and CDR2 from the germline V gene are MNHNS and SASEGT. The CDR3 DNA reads TGTGCCAGCAGTGAAAATCAGCCCCAGCATTTT. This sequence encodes CASSENQPQHF.

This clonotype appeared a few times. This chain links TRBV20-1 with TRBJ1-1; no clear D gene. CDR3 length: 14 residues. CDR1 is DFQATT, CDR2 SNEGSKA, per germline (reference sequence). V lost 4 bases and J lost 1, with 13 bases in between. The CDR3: CSATRAGRNTEAFF. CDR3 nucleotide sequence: TGCAGTGCTACCAGAGCCGGTAGGAACACTGAAGCTTTCTTT.

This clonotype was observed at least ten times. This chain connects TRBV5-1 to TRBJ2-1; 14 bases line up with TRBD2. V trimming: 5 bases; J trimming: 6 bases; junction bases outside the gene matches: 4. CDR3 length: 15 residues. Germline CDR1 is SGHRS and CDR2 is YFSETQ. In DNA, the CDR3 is TGCGCCAGCAGAACCGGGACTAGCGGGAGCAATGAGCAGTTCTTC. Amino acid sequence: CASRTGTSGSNEQFF.

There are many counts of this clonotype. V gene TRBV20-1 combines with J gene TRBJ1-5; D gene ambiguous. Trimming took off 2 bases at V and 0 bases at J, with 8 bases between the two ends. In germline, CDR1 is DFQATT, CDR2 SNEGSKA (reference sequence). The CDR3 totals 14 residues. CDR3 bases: TGCAGTGCTAGACCGGGAAATAGCAATCAGCCCCAGCATTTT. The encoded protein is CSARPGNSNQPQHF.

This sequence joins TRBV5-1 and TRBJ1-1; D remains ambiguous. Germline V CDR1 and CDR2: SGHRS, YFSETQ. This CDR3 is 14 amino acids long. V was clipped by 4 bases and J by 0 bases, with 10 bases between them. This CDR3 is CASSTGRMNTEAFF. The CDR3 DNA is TGCGCCAGCAGCACTGGCCGGATGAACACTGAAGCTTTCTTT. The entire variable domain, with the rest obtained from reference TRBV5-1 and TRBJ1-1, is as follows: KAGVTQTPRYLIKTRGQQVTLSCSPISGHRSVSWYQQTPGQGLQFLFEYFSETQRNKGNFPGRFSGRQFSNSRSEMNVSTLELGDSALYLCASSTGRMNTEAFFGQGTRLTVV.

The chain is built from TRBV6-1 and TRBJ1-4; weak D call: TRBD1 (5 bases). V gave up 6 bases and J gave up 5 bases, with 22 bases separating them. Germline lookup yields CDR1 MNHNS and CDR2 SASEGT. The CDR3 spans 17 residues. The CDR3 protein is CASSPSRAGGVNEKLFF. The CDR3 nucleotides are TGTGCCAGCAGCCCGAGCAGGGCGGGGGGGGTAAATGAAAAACTGTTTTTT.

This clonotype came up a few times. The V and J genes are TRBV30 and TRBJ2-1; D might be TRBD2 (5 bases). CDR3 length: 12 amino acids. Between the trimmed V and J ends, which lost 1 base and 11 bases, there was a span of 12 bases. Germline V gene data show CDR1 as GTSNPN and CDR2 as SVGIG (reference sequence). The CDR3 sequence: CAWSGTGIQQFF. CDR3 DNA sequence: TGTGCCTGGAGTGGAACCGGGATCCAGCAGTTCTTC.

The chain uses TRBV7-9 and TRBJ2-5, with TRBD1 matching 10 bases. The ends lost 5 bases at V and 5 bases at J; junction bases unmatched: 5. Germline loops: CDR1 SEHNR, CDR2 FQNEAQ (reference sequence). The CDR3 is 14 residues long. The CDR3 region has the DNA TGTGCCAGCAGCCGACAGGGGGCCCCGGAGACCCAGTACTTC. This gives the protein CASSRQGAPETQYF.

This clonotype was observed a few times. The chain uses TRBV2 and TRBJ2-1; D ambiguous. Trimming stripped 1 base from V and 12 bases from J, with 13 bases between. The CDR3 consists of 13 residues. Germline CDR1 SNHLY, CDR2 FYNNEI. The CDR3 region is CASSEGGVVVQFF. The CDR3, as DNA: TGTGCCAGCAGTGAAGGTGGGGTAGTCGTGCAGTTCTTC.

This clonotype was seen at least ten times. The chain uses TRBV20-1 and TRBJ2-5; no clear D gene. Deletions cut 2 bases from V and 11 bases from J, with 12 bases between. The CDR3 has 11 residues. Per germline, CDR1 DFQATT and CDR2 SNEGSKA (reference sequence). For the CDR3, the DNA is TGCAGTGCTAGATTCGAGCCCTTTCAGTACTTC. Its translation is CSARFEPFQYF.

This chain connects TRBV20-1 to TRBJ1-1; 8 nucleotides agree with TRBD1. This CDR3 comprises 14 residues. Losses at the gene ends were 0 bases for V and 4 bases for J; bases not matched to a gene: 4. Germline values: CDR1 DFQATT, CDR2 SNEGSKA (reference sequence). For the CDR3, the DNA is TGCAGTGCTAGAGATCACGGACAGGGCACTGAAGCTTTCTTT. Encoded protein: CSARDHGQGTEAFF.